These 10 T cell receptor beta chains came from one sample sequenced in a study of OX40 agonist ivuxolimab in advanced cancers. Library preparation was by the immunoSEQ multiplex PCR assay. The table was pulled from immuneACCESS by TCRdb, which kept in-frame rearrangements only. Such tables lose some clones; where checked, under half of the loss comes from unresolved V genes, and the rest has no known cause. The sample table shows around 86,000 clones, and approximately 94% are seen once. The top ten constitute roughly 13% of the sample. The material was CD4+ or CD8+ T cells sorted from blood, obtained in a trial of the OX40 agonist ivuxolimab. The receptors derive from an adult with an advanced solid tumor such as melanoma, head and neck, liver or kidney cancer.

J is TRBJ2-5 and V is TRBV14, with 9 bases fitting TRBD1. CDR3 length equals 18 residues. J lost 5 bases, V lost 1 base, and 14 bases had no gene match. The V gene's germline CDR1 is SGHDN and CDR2 FVKESK. The CDR3 region is CASSQATGGAGQVETQYF. Written as DNA, the CDR3 is TGTGCCAGCAGCCAAGCAACAGGGGGCGCGGGTCAGGTGGAGACCCAGTACTTC.

The chain has TRBV5-1 and TRBJ2-1, with unresolved D. Germline lookup yields CDR1 SGHRS and CDR2 YFSETQ. The CDR3 loop spans 14 amino acids. The V gene lost 4 bases and the J gene lost 6 bases, with 14 bases spanning the gap. DNA of the CDR3: TGCGCCAGCAGCAATGCCAAAACCGCCAATGAGCAGTTCTTC. It is translated as CASSNAKTANEQFF. The entire variable domain, with the rest obtained from reference TRBV5-1 and TRBJ2-1, is as follows: KAGVTQTPRYLIKTRGQQVTLSCSPISGHRSVSWYQQTPGQGLQFLFEYFSETQRNKGNFPGRFSGRQFSNSRSEMNVSTLELGDSALYLCASSNAKTANEQFFGPGTRLTVL.

This clone was counted a single time. This CDR3 is CASSPDRGYTDTQYF. The CDR3, as DNA: TGCGCCAGCAGCCCCGACAGGGGTTACACAGATACGCAGTATTTT. V gene TRBV4-1 combines with J gene TRBJ2-3; the match to TRBD1 covers 8 bases. Germline CDR1 is MGHRA and CDR2 is YSYEKL. V gave up 4 bases and J gave up 2 bases; unmatched junction bases: 5. The CDR3 spans 15 residues.

The genes are TRBV7-2 and TRBJ2-7; D is possibly TRBD2 (5 bases). The CDR3 extends over 14 amino acids. Germline-derived CDR1 and CDR2 are SGHTA and FQGNSA. V lost 5 bases, J lost 7 bases, and 18 bases lay in between. CDR3 region: CASSPHLAGKEQYF. The DNA for the CDR3 is TGTGCCAGCAGCCCCCACTTGGCCGGGAAGGAGCAGTACTTC. The variable domain in full, completed from reference TRBV7-2 and TRBJ2-7, reads GAGVSQSPSNKVTEKGKDVELRCDPISGHTALYWYRQSLGQGLEFLIYFQGNSAPDKSGLPSDRFSAERTGGSVSTLTIQRTQQEDSAVYLCASSPHLAGKEQYFGPGTRLTVT.

The CDR3 DNA is TGTGCCTCTTTCAGTTTGGGGTACAGGGGGGCCTACGAGCAGTACTTC. It is translated as CASFSLGYRGAYEQYF. The rearrangement links TRBV28 to TRBJ2-7; 8 bases are a match to TRBD1. The junction had 17 bases not matched to a gene; V was cut back by 11 bases and J by 2 bases. The CDR3 is made up of 16 amino acids. Germline V lookup: CDR1 MDHEN, CDR2 SYDVKM.

V and J are TRBV10-3 and TRBJ2-2, with TRBD1 as a possible D gene (6 bases). V was clipped by 6 bases and J by 3 bases, with 17 bases between them. The CDR3 is 16 residues long. Per the germline V gene, CDR1 is ENHRY and CDR2 is SYGVKD. The CDR3 sequence: CAIRETGGLHTGELFF. The CDR3 nucleotides are TGTGCCATCAGAGAGACAGGAGGTTTACACACCGGGGAGCTGTTTTTT.

The rearrangement links TRBV27 to TRBJ2-3, with D perhaps TRBD2 (5 bases). Germline CDR1 MNHEY, CDR2 SMNVEV (reference sequence). The CDR3 contains 16 residues. Trimming cost V 0 bases and J 1 base, with 11 bases left between them. The CDR3 loop is CASSLSIGLRTDTQYF. The CDR3, as DNA: TGTGCCAGCAGTTTATCGATTGGACTTCGCACAGATACGCAGTATTTT.

The chain links TRBV7-9 to TRBJ1-1, with TRBD1 as a possible D gene (6 bases). There are 15 residues in the CDR3. The germline V gene encodes CDR1 SEHNR and CDR2 FQNEAQ (reference sequence). The ends were cut back, 0 bases at V and 1 base at J, with 9 bases in the middle. The CDR3 protein is CASSLAQGRNTEAFF. Here the CDR3 DNA reads TGTGCCAGCAGCTTAGCACAGGGAAGGAACACTGAAGCTTTCTTT.

V gene TRBV4-1 combines with J gene TRBJ1-1, with D tentatively TRBD1 (5 bases). The CDR3 is 14 residues long. With 8 bases removed from V and 2 bases from J, the gap between germline ends came to 15 bases. Germline V gene lookup returns CDR1 MGHRA and CDR2 YSYEKL. CDR3 DNA sequence: TGCGCCAGCGGCACGGCAGGGTATAACACTGAAGCTTTCTTT. This codes for CASGTAGYNTEAFF.

This chain connects TRBV27 to TRBJ1-5; no firm D call. This CDR3 comprises 15 residues. Germline V gene sequence: CDR1 MNHEY, CDR2 SMNVEV (reference sequence). V gave up 8 bases and J gave up 0 bases, with 14 bases separating them. The DNA of the CDR3 is TGTGCCAGCGGTCCCCCTGGGTATAGCAATCAGCCCCAGCATTTT. As protein: CASGPPGYSNQPQHF.